A single TCR beta chain is shown here with its context. Germline assignment: CDR1 WSHSY and CDR2 SAAADI. CDR3 length: 14 residues. J gave up 1 base and V 5 bases, and 4 bases lay outside the gene matches. Authors' data handling: From reference gene primer amplification, estimates of nucleated cell counts were derived. TCRdb keeps only in-frame clones here, not all; method: immunoSEQ multiplex PCR. The V and J calls and clone size are taken from that table; D and trimming were inferred from the DNA. The sample has some 150,000 clones, 80% seen once. The data were taken from a study of blood T cell repertoires in COVID-19. The overall study: Acute and convalescent COVID-19 specimens originated in the United States, Italy and Spain. The analysed material was cDNA or gDNA that came from T cells, B-cell-depleted T cells, or PBMCs.

The source of this sequence is a man in his fifties or sixties with active or convalescent COVID-19. Specimen: peripheral blood. The V call is TRBV10-2, the J call TRBJ1-1; 7 positions agree with TRBD1. Here the CDR3 reads CASSRTGENTEAFF. The CDR3 DNA sequence: TGCGCCAGCAGTCGAACAGGGGAGAACACTGAAGCTTTCTTT.